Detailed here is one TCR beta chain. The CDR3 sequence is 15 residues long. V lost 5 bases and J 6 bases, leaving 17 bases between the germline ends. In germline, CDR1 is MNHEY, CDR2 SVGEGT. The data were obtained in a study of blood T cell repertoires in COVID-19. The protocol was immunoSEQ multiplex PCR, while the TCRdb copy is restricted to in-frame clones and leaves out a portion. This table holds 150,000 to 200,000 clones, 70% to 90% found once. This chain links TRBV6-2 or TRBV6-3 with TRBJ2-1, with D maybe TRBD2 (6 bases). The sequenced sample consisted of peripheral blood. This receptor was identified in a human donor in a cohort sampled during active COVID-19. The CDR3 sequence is CASSQYGLITNEQFF. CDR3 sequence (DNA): TGTGCCAGCAGTCAATACGGACTAATAACCAATGAGCAGTTCTTC.